This T cell receptor (beta chain) comes out of a study of early T cells in non-severe SARS-CoV-2 infection. Study details: Sequencing was performed on bulk RNA from unsorted whole blood, leaving chains unpaired. Overall study findings and caveats: Clonotype matching in VDJdb favored anti-spike CD8 responses and did not capture private and CD4 specificities.

In the library, individual cDNA molecules carried attached unique molecular identifiers. One entry per CDR3 protein, called by TCRdb with MiXCR from the 5' RACE reads. The sample carries about 70,000 distinct CDR3 sequences, more than 8.5% recorded once. This clonotype came up many times. Its antigen is as yet unknown. The source material was whole blood, sampled at baseline. This receptor was taken from an adult who was a healthcare worker with PCR-confirmed SARS-CoV-2 infection or an uninfected control (not recorded which).

CDR3 residues: CSARDSSADTQYF. In DNA form, the CDR3 reads TGCAGTGCAAGGGACTCCTCGGCAGATACGCAGTATTTT. V is TRBV20-1 and J is TRBJ2-3; possibly TRBD2 for D (6 bases). CDR3 length: 13 amino acids. Germline V CDR1 and CDR2: DFQATT, SNEGSKA (reference sequence). Trimming stripped 6 bases from V and 4 bases from J, with 14 bases between.